The 19 T cell receptor beta chains below all came from one sample that was sequenced in a study of cytomegalovirus exposure and HLA in healthy donors. The protocol was immunoSEQ multiplex PCR, while the TCRdb copy is restricted to in-frame clones and leaves out a portion. Here the sample spans about 79,000 clones, approximately 94% being singletons. Sequencing was carried out using PBMCs. The receptor set was obtained from a woman aged 25-40 years in good health and CMV-seronegative.

A single count supports this clone. The chain couples TRBV30 to TRBJ1-1; TRBD1 might be the D (6 bases). This CDR3 spans 14 amino acids. V lost 0 bases to trimming and J lost 10 bases, with 18 bases between them. CDR1 is GTSNPN and CDR2 is SVGIG in the germline V gene (reference sequence). The CDR3 region is CAWSVMGGARGAFF. CDR3 coding DNA: TGTGCCTGGAGTGTAATGGGGGGGGCCCGCGGAGCTTTCTTT.

The V call is TRBV6-6, the J call TRBJ1-2; possibly TRBD1 for D (5 bases). The germline V and J ends were trimmed by 3 bases and 8 bases, with 10 bases remaining between them. The CDR3 covers 12 residues. Germline loops: CDR1 MNHNY, CDR2 SVGAGI (reference sequence). Written as DNA, the CDR3 is TGTGCCAGCAGTTATCGCGGGGGAGGCTACACCTTC. This gives the protein CASSYRGGGYTF.

This chain's CDR3 is CASSDRGESGELFF. Written as DNA, the CDR3 is TGCGCCAGCAGTGATCGGGGGGAGTCCGGGGAGCTGTTTTTT. The rearrangement joins TRBV10-2 to TRBJ2-2, with 7 positions matching TRBD2. The CDR3 runs to 14 residues. V was clipped by 3 bases and J by 6 bases; unmatched bases: 4. Germline V gene sequence: CDR1 WSHSY, CDR2 SAAADI.

The chain links TRBV6-5 to TRBJ2-1; 10 bases match TRBD2. The germline CDR1 and CDR2 sequences are MNHEY and SVGAGI. V lost 1 base to trimming and J lost 9 bases; unmatched junction nucleotides: 6. The CDR3 extends over 15 amino acids. The CDR3 DNA sequence: TGTGCCAGCAGTTACTACCTAGCGGGGGAACGTGAGCAGTTCTTC. Its protein is CASSYYLAGEREQFF.

In the case of this clone: Within the sample, other DNA sequences also encode this same CDR3. The rearrangement joins TRBV9 to TRBJ2-7, with TRBD2 matching over 9 bases. There are 15 residues in the CDR3. Germline CDR1 SGDLS, CDR2 YYNGEE. V lost 0 bases to trimming and J lost 6 bases; unmatched junction nucleotides: 7. This chain's CDR3 is CASSVDPGRGGEQYF. The CDR3 region has the DNA TGTGCCAGCAGCGTAGATCCGGGGCGGGGGGGCGAGCAGTACTTC.

V and J are TRBV7-9 and TRBJ2-2, with 7 bases lining up with TRBD2. V trimming: 6 bases; J trimming: 6 bases; junction bases outside the gene matches: 10. The CDR3 contains 15 residues. In germline, CDR1 is SEHNR, CDR2 FQNEAQ (reference sequence). CDR3 sequence: CASRLSGGGSGELFF. CDR3 bases: TGTGCCAGCAGATTGTCGGGAGGTGGGTCCGGGGAGCTGTTTTTT.

The sample holds a few counts of this clone. The chain recombines TRBV7-3 with TRBJ2-1, with 9 positions matching TRBD2. With 2 bases clipped from V and 6 bases from J, the junction kept 5 bases outside the gene matches. The CDR3 has 15 residues. CDR1 and CDR2 from the germline V gene are SGHTA and FQGTGA. The CDR3 DNA reads as TGTGCCAGCAGCTTAGAAGCGGGGGGCTTCAATGAGCAGTTCTTC. It codes for CASSLEAGGFNEQFF. Using reference TRBV7-3 and TRBJ2-1 for the parts outside the CDR3, the full variable domain is GAGVSQTPSNKVTEKGKYVELRCDPISGHTALYWYRQSLGQGPEFLIYFQGTGAADDSGLPNDRFFAVRPEGSVSTLKIQRTERGDSAVYLCASSLEAGGFNEQFFGPGTRLTVL.

The chain carries TRBV19 and TRBJ1-1; perhaps TRBD1 as D (6 bases). CDR1 and CDR2 from the germline V gene are LNHDA and SQIVND (reference sequence). V lost 5 bases to trimming and J lost 0 bases, with 10 bases between them. CDR3 length: 14 amino acids. The CDR3 reads CASSWGQMNTEAFF. CDR3 nucleotides: TGTGCCAGTAGTTGGGGGCAGATGAACACTGAAGCTTTCTTT. Looking up the rest from reference TRBV19 and TRBJ1-1 gives the full variable domain: DGGITQSPKYLFRKEGQNVTLSCEQNLNHDAMYWYRQDPGQGLRLIYYSQIVNDFQKGDIAEGYSVSREKKESFPLTVTSAQKNPTAFYLCASSWGQMNTEAFFGQGTRLTVV.

The gene calls are TRBV28 and TRBJ1-2, with 8 bases lining up with TRBD1. V shed 4 bases, J shed 4 bases, and the junction held 20 bases outside the gene matches. Germline-derived CDR1 and CDR2 are MDHEN and SYDVKM. The CDR3 sequence is 19 residues long. The CDR3 loop reads CASSSNINSGQAGLYGYTF. The CDR3 nucleotides are TGTGCCAGCAGTTCCAACATAAACTCGGGACAGGCGGGACTCTATGGCTACACCTTC.

The V gene is TRBV4-1, the J gene TRBJ2-6, with TRBD2 identical over 9 bases. The germline V gene has CDR1 MGHRA and CDR2 YSYEKL. The trim removed 1 base at V and 0 bases at J, leaving 7 bases unmatched. This CDR3 is 19 amino acids long. The CDR3 DNA reads TGCGCCAGCAGCCAAGGGGCTAGCGGGACTGACTCTGGGGCCAACGTCCTGACTTTC. Residues: CASSQGASGTDSGANVLTF.

The sample holds a few counts of this clone. The rearrangement links TRBV4-1 to TRBJ1-6; 10 nucleotides agree with TRBD1. CDR1 is MGHRA and CDR2 is YSYEKL in the germline V gene. The V and J ends lost 4 bases and 7 bases, in that order; junction bases with no gene match: 4. CDR3 length: 15 amino acids. For the CDR3, the DNA is TGCGCCAGCAGCCCACCGGGACAGGGGAATTCACCCCTCCACTTT. This gives the protein CASSPPGQGNSPLHF.

The sample holds a few counts of this clone. The chain joins TRBV7-2 to TRBJ1-4, with 9 bases identical to TRBD1. CDR1 SGHTA and CDR2 FQGNSA come from the germline V gene. The J segment lost 6 bases and the V segment lost 4 bases, leaving 3 bases of the junction unmatched. There are 14 residues in the CDR3. The CDR3 spells CASSSGQGYEKLFF. The CDR3 DNA follows: TGTGCCAGCAGCTCGGGACAGGGATATGAAAAACTGTTTTTT.

V and J are TRBV15 and TRBJ2-3, with 11 nucleotides matching TRBD1. Germline trimming cut 5 bases from V and 3 bases from J; bases unmatched to any gene: 4. Germline V lookup: CDR1 LNHNV, CDR2 YYDKDF (reference sequence). The CDR3 has 15 residues. The CDR3 is CATSVRDRGTDTQYF. CDR3 bases: TGTGCCACCAGCGTCCGGGACAGGGGGACAGATACGCAGTATTTT.

The genes are TRBV6-1 and TRBJ2-3, with TRBD2 matching over 9 bases. CDR1 is MNHNS and CDR2 is SASEGT in the germline V gene. Unmatched junction bases numbered 16, after V lost 0 bases and J lost 9 bases. The CDR3 has 18 amino acids. In nucleotides, the CDR3 is TGTGCCAGCAGTGAAGCGAACGCTCTAGCGGGGCGTCACGGGACGCAGTATTTT. Translated: CASSEANALAGRHGTQYF.

The V gene is TRBV28, the J gene TRBJ2-1; perhaps TRBD1 as D (6 bases). CDR1 and CDR2 (germline): MDHEN, SYDVKM. The CDR3 has 12 amino acids. Trimming left V 5 bases short and J 13 bases short, with 15 bases between. CDR3 protein: CASSTPTGSQFF. The CDR3 region has the DNA TGTGCCAGCAGTACCCCGACAGGATCCCAGTTCTTC.

The CDR3 here is CASSLGGVLFEQYF. The CDR3 DNA reads TGCGCCAGCAGCTTGGGGGGAGTCTTATTCGAGCAGTACTTC. The chain has TRBV5-1 and TRBJ2-7; weak D call: TRBD2 (5 bases). This CDR3 has 14 residues. With 0 bases removed from V and 6 bases from J, the gap between germline ends came to 13 bases. Per germline, CDR1 SGHRS and CDR2 YFSETQ.

The chain employs TRBV5-1 and TRBJ2-3; D not certain. With 2 bases removed from V and 7 bases from J, the gap between germline ends came to 5 bases. The CDR3 loop spans 11 amino acids. Germline-derived CDR1 and CDR2 are SGHRS and YFSETQ. Here the CDR3 DNA reads TGCGCCAGCAGCTTTACACATACGCAGTATTTT. This translates into CASSFTHTQYF.

The chain is built from TRBV7-9 and TRBJ2-2; 10 positions agree with TRBD1. Losses at the gene ends were 4 bases for V and 0 bases for J; bases not matched to a gene: 5. The CDR3 consists of 17 residues. Germline V gene sequence: CDR1 SEHNR, CDR2 FQNEAQ (reference sequence). This CDR3 reads CASSSGQGLANTGELFF. The CDR3 DNA follows: TGTGCCAGCAGCTCGGGACAGGGGTTAGCGAACACCGGGGAGCTGTTTTTT.

This clone was recorded once. The chain links TRBV5-5 to TRBJ1-3; 10 nucleotides match TRBD1. The trim removed 5 bases at V and 4 bases at J, leaving 6 bases unmatched. Per germline, CDR1 SGHKS and CDR2 YYEKEE (reference sequence). The CDR3 runs to 15 residues. For the CDR3, the DNA is TGTGCCAGCAGTCAAGACAGGGGGCGAGGAAACACCATATATTTT. Translation: CASSQDRGRGNTIYF.